This TCR beta chain was captured in a study of metastatic and nonmetastatic thyroid tumors. On the study more broadly: Blood and tumor or nodule tissue repertoires from malignant and benign thyroid patients were compared.

Study observations and caveats: Malignant tumors reportedly showed significantly higher TCR beta diversity than benign nodules in both blood and tumor.

No patient received treatment before thyroid surgery. Germline V gene sequence: CDR1 MDHEN, CDR2 SYDVKM. CDR3 length equals 12 residues. The germline V and J ends were trimmed by 9 bases and 4 bases, with 13 bases remaining between them. Note on this clone: Its target is not known.

Original data processing: What underpinned the distant-metastasis classifier for papillary thyroid cancer was the set of CDR3 differences across clinicopathological groups. TCRdb re-clonotyped the PCR reads via MiXCR. The V and J calls were not made by the authors but by TCRdb's processing. The table records roughly 35,000 clones, around 15% of them present only once. The sequenced sample was blood. The chain recombines TRBV28 with TRBJ2-7; unclear D gene. The TCR originated in a female donor with papillary thyroid cancer or a benign thyroid nodule (not recorded which). Some clones in this sample may be carry-over from other donors' samples. DNA for the CDR3: TGTGCCAGTAGCTGCCGCAGGTACGAGCAGTACTTC. Translating gives CASSCRRYEQYF.